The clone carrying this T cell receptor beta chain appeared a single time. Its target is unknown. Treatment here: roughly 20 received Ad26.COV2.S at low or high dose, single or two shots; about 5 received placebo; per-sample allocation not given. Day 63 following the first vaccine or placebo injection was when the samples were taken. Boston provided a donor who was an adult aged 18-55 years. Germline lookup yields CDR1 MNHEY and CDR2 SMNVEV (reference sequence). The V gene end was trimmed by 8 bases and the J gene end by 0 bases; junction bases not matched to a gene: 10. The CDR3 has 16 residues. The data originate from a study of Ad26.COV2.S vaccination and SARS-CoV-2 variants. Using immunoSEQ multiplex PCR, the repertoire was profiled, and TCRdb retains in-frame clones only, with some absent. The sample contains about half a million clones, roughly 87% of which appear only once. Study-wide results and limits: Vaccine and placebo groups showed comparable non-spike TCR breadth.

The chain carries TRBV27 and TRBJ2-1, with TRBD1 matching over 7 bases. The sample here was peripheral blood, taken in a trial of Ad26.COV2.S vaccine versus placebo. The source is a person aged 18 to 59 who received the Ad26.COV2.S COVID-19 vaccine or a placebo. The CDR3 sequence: CASQSGQISSYNEQFF. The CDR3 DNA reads TGTGCCAGCCAGTCGGGACAGATAAGCTCCTACAATGAGCAGTTCTTC.